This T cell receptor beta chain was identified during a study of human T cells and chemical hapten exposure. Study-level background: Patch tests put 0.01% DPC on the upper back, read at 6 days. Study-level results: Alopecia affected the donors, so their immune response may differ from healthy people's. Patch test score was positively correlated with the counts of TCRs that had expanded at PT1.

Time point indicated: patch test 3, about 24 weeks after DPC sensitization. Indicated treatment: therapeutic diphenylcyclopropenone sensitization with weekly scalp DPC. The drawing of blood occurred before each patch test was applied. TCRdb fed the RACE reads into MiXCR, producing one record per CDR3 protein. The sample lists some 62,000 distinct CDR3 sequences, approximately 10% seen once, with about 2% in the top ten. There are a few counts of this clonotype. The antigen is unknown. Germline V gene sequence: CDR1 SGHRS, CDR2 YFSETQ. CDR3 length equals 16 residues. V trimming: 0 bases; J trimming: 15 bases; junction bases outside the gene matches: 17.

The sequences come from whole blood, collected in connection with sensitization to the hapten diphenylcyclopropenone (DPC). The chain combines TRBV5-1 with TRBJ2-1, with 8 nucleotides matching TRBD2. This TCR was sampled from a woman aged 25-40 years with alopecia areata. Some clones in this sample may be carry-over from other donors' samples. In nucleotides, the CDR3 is TGCGCCAGCAGCTTGGCCGGACGGGAGGGAGGGATCAGCCCGTTCTTC. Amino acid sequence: CASSLAGREGGISPFF.